The 31 T cell receptor beta chains below come from one sample, sequenced in a study of identical twins. Each CDR3 protein gets one entry after TCRdb re-called the 5' RACE reads with MiXCR. The table lists about 210,000 distinct CDR3 sequences, approximately 9% of them singletons. Sequencing was carried out using memory (CD45RO+) T cells sorted from blood. Every receptor here comes from a young woman in good health.

This chain's CDR3 is CASSLKTVSGNTIYF. The DNA of the CDR3 is TGTGCCAGCAGTCTCAAGACAGTCTCTGGAAACACCATATATTTT. The chain employs TRBV12-3 or TRBV12-4 and TRBJ1-3, with D tentatively TRBD1 (5 bases). The CDR3 has 15 residues. The germline V and J ends were trimmed by 5 bases and 0 bases, with 11 bases remaining between them.

This clonotype was observed many times. The chain has TRBV25-1 and TRBJ2-2; D might be TRBD2 (6 bases). CDR3 length equals 12 residues. The V end was cut by 7 bases, the J end by 5 bases, with 8 bases between. The germline CDR1 and CDR2 sequences are MGHDK and SYGVNS. The CDR3 is CASKEGTGELFF. As DNA, the CDR3 is TGTGCCAGCAAGGAGGGGACCGGGGAGCTGTTTTTT.

The rearrangement joins TRBV6-2 or TRBV6-3 to TRBJ2-5; 7 bases fit TRBD1. The germline CDR1 and CDR2 sequences are MNHEY and SVGEGT. The trim removed 6 bases at V and 5 bases at J, leaving 6 bases unmatched. CDR3 length equals 13 residues. In DNA form, the CDR3 reads TGTGCCAGCAGAAAGGGGGCGGTGGAGACCCAGTACTTC. Amino acid sequence: CASRKGAVETQYF.

The rearrangement joins TRBV7-3 to TRBJ1-1; no clear D gene. The V end was cut by 5 bases, the J end by 1 base, with 8 bases between. Germline values: CDR1 SGHTA, CDR2 FQGTGA. The CDR3 runs to 13 residues. The chain's CDR3 is CASSTDPNTEAFF. The CDR3 nucleotides read TGTGCCAGCAGCACGGACCCGAACACTGAAGCTTTCTTT.

This clonotype has a handful of counts. The rearrangement uses TRBV27 and TRBJ1-2, with 10 bases identical to TRBD1. Germline V gene sequence: CDR1 MNHEY, CDR2 SMNVEV (reference sequence). The CDR3 has 15 amino acids. V was pared by 6 bases and J by 3 bases, with 7 bases of the junction left unmatched. The CDR3: CASSLTGGYDYGYTF. Here the CDR3 DNA reads TGTGCCAGCAGCTTGACAGGGGGCTATGACTATGGCTACACCTTC.

The V call is TRBV3-1, the J call TRBJ1-6, with 8 bases that match TRBD1. CDR3 length: 14 amino acids. Trimming removed 4 bases from V and 9 bases from J; junction bases left unmatched: 5. Germline CDR1 is LGHDT and CDR2 is YNNKEL (reference sequence). CDR3 DNA sequence: TGTGCCAGCAGCCGTACTACAGGGGGTTCACCCCTCCACTTT. Protein sequence: CASSRTTGGSPLHF.

The table lists this clonotype with a few counts. CDR3 sequence: CASSVFRDNNYGYTF. The CDR3 coding sequence is TGTGCCAGCAGCGTATTCCGGGATAATAACTATGGCTACACCTTC. The V call is TRBV9, the J call TRBJ1-2, with D unresolved. Germline CDR1 is SGDLS and CDR2 is YYNGEE. Trimming removed 1 base from V and 1 base from J, with 11 bases in between. The CDR3 extends over 15 amino acids.

There are a few counts of this clonotype. J is TRBJ2-7 and V is TRBV3-1; tentatively, D is TRBD1 or TRBD2 (5 bases each). V was cut by 2 bases and J by 6 bases, with 11 bases left in between. Germline lookup yields CDR1 LGHDT and CDR2 YNNKEL (reference sequence). The CDR3 sequence is 13 residues long. The CDR3 sequence: CASSQQGPGEQYF. The CDR3, as DNA: TGTGCCAGCAGCCAACAGGGACCCGGCGAGCAGTACTTC.

This clonotype has a count of ten or more. The chain couples TRBV29-1 to TRBJ2-3; D gene ambiguous. The CDR3 runs 12 residues. V lost 6 bases and J 3 bases, leaving 10 bases between the germline ends. Germline V CDR1 and CDR2: SQVTM, ANQGSEA. CDR3 coding DNA: TGCAGCGTGGGGTCTCGAACAGATACGCAGTATTTT. Protein product: CSVGSRTDTQYF.

Only a few counts were recorded for this clonotype. The junction departs from the called germline gene at one end, perhaps through a read error. In nucleotides, the CDR3 is TGTGCCTGGGTGTCCAGGGGGGCCCCTTACTTC. Amino acid sequence: CAWVSRGAPYF. The V and J genes are TRBV30 and TRBJ1-2; 7 bases match TRBD1. CDR3 size: 11 residues. Germline CDR1 reads GTSNPN; CDR2 reads SVGIG (reference sequence).

This clonotype was counted between two and nine times. The rearrangement uses TRBV10-3 and TRBJ1-1; the D gene is possibly TRBD1 (6 bases). The germline V gene encodes CDR1 ENHRY and CDR2 SYGVKD. V lost 8 bases to trimming and J lost 2 bases, with 9 bases between them. The CDR3 extends over 12 amino acids. CDR3 coding DNA: TGTGCCATCGGACAGAGAAACACTGAAGCTTTCTTT. Its translation: CAIGQRNTEAFF.

This clonotype turned up a few times. The chain is built from TRBV23-1 and TRBJ2-1; 14 bases align to TRBD2. TRBV23-1 qualifies as an ORF whose function is uncertain. The trim removed 2 bases at V and 7 bases at J, leaving 7 bases unmatched. The CDR3 length is 17 residues. CDR3 residues: CASSQKWTSGRSNEQFF. In nucleotides, the CDR3 is TGCGCCAGCAGTCAAAAGTGGACTAGCGGGAGGTCGAATGAGCAGTTCTTC.

The V gene is TRBV18, the J gene TRBJ1-5; D ambiguous. Germline loops: CDR1 KGHSH, CDR2 LQKENI. This CDR3 comprises 14 residues. V was shortened by 3 bases and J by 3 bases, with 9 bases between the two germline ends. The CDR3 sequence: CASSPGNNNQPQHF. The CDR3 nucleotides are TGTGCCAGCTCACCCGGCAATAACAATCAGCCCCAGCATTTT.

This clonotype was counted many times. The chain couples TRBV3-1 to TRBJ1-3; D gene uncertain. This CDR3 region has 14 residues. Germline values: CDR1 LGHDT, CDR2 YNNKEL (reference sequence). The V gene lost 2 bases and the J gene lost 5 bases, with 10 bases spanning the gap. This CDR3 reads CASSQSLRRNTIYF. DNA of the CDR3: TGTGCCAGCAGCCAAAGCCTCCGCAGAAACACCATATATTTT.

The sample holds a few counts of this clonotype. A junction end diverges from the germline sequence, so it may reflect a read error. V usage is TRBV6-2 or TRBV6-3 and J usage is TRBJ2-3, with D possibly matching TRBD2 (5 bases). Germline lookup yields CDR1 MNHEY and CDR2 SVGEGT. The CDR3 spans 12 residues. The CDR3 DNA follows: TGTGCCAGCAGGGCTAGCACGGATACGCAGTATTTT. The encoded protein is CASRASTDTQYF.

This clonotype was seen more than once but under ten times. The V call is TRBV20-1, the J call TRBJ2-6, with D perhaps being TRBD1 or TRBD2 (5 bases each). Germline CDR1 is DFQATT and CDR2 is SNEGSKA (reference sequence). V lost 6 bases to trimming and J lost 0 bases, with 15 bases between them. CDR3 length equals 16 residues. CDR3 in amino acids: CSAGGDGRSGANVLTF. The DNA of the CDR3 is TGCAGTGCGGGTGGGGACGGACGCTCTGGGGCCAACGTCCTGACTTTC.

The chain joins TRBV6-1 to TRBJ2-4; maybe TRBD1 (6 bases). V shed 6 bases and J shed 1 base, with 10 bases lying between them. CDR3 size: 14 residues. Germline V CDR1 and CDR2: MNHNS, SASEGT. The CDR3 loop reads CASSGTQAKNIQYF. CDR3 DNA: TGTGCCAGCAGCGGGACACAGGCCAAAAACATTCAGTACTTC.

This clonotype was seen a handful of times. This chain joins TRBV12-3 or TRBV12-4 and TRBJ1-1; 7 bases fit TRBD1. The CDR3 consists of 13 residues. J was trimmed by 10 bases and V by 5 bases; bases with no gene match: 10. The CDR3 coding sequence is TGTGCCAGCAGTCTACAGACAGGGATGGCAGCTTTCTTT. Translated: CASSLQTGMAAFF.

This clonotype showed up many times. V usage is TRBV18 and J usage is TRBJ1-1, with D tentatively TRBD1 (5 bases). The germline gives CDR1 KGHSH, CDR2 LQKENI. The CDR3 has 14 amino acids. Deletions cut 3 bases from V and 7 bases from J, with 15 bases between. In nucleotides, the CDR3 is TGTGCCAGCTCACCCGACCAAGGAAGGGGTGAAGCTTTCTTT. Its translation: CASSPDQGRGEAFF. The entire variable domain, with the rest obtained from reference TRBV18 and TRBJ1-1, is as follows: NAGVMQNPRHLVRRRGQEARLRCSPMKGHSHVYWYRQLPEEGLKFMVYLQKENIIDESGMPKERFSAEFPKEGPSILRIQQVVRGDSAAYFCASSPDQGRGEAFFGQGTRLTVV.

The gene calls are TRBV11-2 and TRBJ1-4; 11 bases fit TRBD1. The germline CDR1 and CDR2 sequences are SGHAT and FQNNGV. This CDR3 region has 16 residues. The V segment lost 0 bases and the J segment 7 bases; nucleotides outside the gene matches: 4. CDR3 nucleotides: TGTGCCAGCAGCTTAGACTTGGGACAGGGGGGTGAAAAACTGTTTTTT. Translating gives CASSLDLGQGGEKLFF.

The sample holds one count of this clonotype. V and J are TRBV2 and TRBJ2-1; a weak D match, TRBD2 (5 bases). The V gene lost 6 bases and the J gene lost 8 bases, with 17 bases spanning the gap. Germline-derived CDR1 and CDR2 are SNHLY and FYNNEI. The CDR3 has 14 residues. Written as DNA, the CDR3 is TGTGCCAGCAGCCCATGGGTTAGCGCCGATGAGCAGTTCTTC. This gives the protein CASSPWVSADEQFF.

This clonotype appeared a few times. The CDR3 region has the DNA TGCGCCAGCAGCTGGACAGGGAGGTCCTATGGCTACACCTTC. Protein: CASSWTGRSYGYTF. The V and J genes are TRBV5-1 and TRBJ1-2, with TRBD1 matching 8 bases. The CDR3 loop spans 14 amino acids. V shed 3 bases and J 4 bases; nucleotides not matched to a gene: 5. Germline V gene lookup returns CDR1 SGHRS and CDR2 YFSETQ. Complete variable domain (other parts from reference TRBV5-1 and TRBJ1-2): KAGVTQTPRYLIKTRGQQVTLSCSPISGHRSVSWYQQTPGQGLQFLFEYFSETQRNKGNFPGRFSGRQFSNSRSEMNVSTLELGDSALYLCASSWTGRSYGYTFGSGTRLTVV.

The chain combines TRBV2 with TRBJ2-3; 12 nucleotides line up with TRBD2. Losses at the gene ends were 4 bases for V and 1 base for J; bases not matched to a gene: 6. Germline V CDR1 and CDR2: SNHLY, FYNNEI. The CDR3 covers 17 residues. The CDR3: CASSGTSGDEGTDTQYF. CDR3 bases: TGTGCCAGCAGTGGGACTAGCGGGGACGAGGGCACAGATACGCAGTATTTT.

The V call is TRBV5-4, the J call TRBJ2-7, with a weak D call TRBD2 (8 bases). With 2 bases removed from V and 5 bases from J, the gap between germline ends came to 29 bases. The CDR3 loop spans 19 amino acids. Germline lookup yields CDR1 SGHNT and CDR2 YYREEE (reference sequence). The CDR3 is CASSLSGAKSGRGGNEQYF. In DNA, the CDR3 is TGTGCCAGCAGCTTAAGCGGGGCGAAGAGCGGGAGAGGGGGCAACGAGCAGTACTTC.

Ten or more counts support this clonotype. This chain connects TRBV3-1 to TRBJ2-7; D call uncertain. V lost 0 bases, J lost 2 bases, and 2 bases lay in between. The CDR3 has 12 amino acids. From germline, CDR1 is LGHDT and CDR2 YNNKEL (reference sequence). CDR3 sequence reads: CASSQDPYEQYF. The DNA for the CDR3 is TGTGCCAGCAGCCAAGATCCCTACGAGCAGTACTTC.

This clonotype was seen at least ten times. The rearrangement joins TRBV5-6 to TRBJ1-1; 10 bases map to TRBD1. The CDR3 is 15 amino acids. J lost 4 bases, V lost 5 bases, and 8 bases had no gene match. Germline V CDR1 and CDR2: SGHDT, YYEEEE. CDR3 protein: CASRRDRGGGTEAFF. CDR3 DNA: TGTGCCAGCAGACGGGACAGGGGAGGCGGCACTGAAGCTTTCTTT.

There are a few counts of this clonotype. V is TRBV6-5 and J is TRBJ2-1; the D is unclear. The CDR3 is 15 residues long. V was clipped by 4 bases and J by 4 bases, with 14 bases between them. Germline CDR1 MNHEY, CDR2 SVGAGI. The CDR3 here is CASSFSPLIYNEQFF. The CDR3, as DNA: TGTGCCAGCAGTTTTTCCCCTTTAATTTACAATGAGCAGTTCTTC.

This clonotype was counted between two and nine times. V usage is TRBV7-9 and J usage is TRBJ2-7; D call uncertain. With 3 bases removed from V and 2 bases from J, the gap between germline ends came to 8 bases. Per germline, CDR1 SEHNR and CDR2 FQNEAQ (reference sequence). CDR3 size: 13 residues. The CDR3 DNA reads TGTGCCAGCAGCTTCACGGGCCCCTACGAGCAGTACTTC. Protein: CASSFTGPYEQYF.

This chain joins TRBV2 and TRBJ2-1; maybe TRBD1 (5 bases). The CDR3 is 13 residues long. Germline assignment: CDR1 SNHLY and CDR2 FYNNEI. The V and J ends lost 7 bases and 7 bases respectively, with 14 bases between them. The CDR3 DNA reads TGTGCCAGCAAGCAGGGTTTGTGGAATGAGCAGTTCTTC. Amino acids: CASKQGLWNEQFF.

The chain links TRBV20-1 to TRBJ2-2; the D gene is possibly TRBD2 (5 bases). The CDR3 is 15 amino acids. V was shortened by 5 bases and J by 4 bases, with 17 bases between the two germline ends. CDR1 DFQATT and CDR2 SNEGSKA come from the germline V gene (reference sequence). CDR3 loop: CSAPSRELGTGELFF. The DNA for the CDR3 is TGCAGTGCTCCATCACGGGAATTGGGCACCGGGGAGCTGTTTTTT.

This clonotype came up a few times. This chain connects TRBV15 to TRBJ1-5; no reliable D call. The CDR3 consists of 13 residues. Germline V gene data show CDR1 as LNHNV and CDR2 as YYDKDF (reference sequence). Trimming removed 0 bases from V and 7 bases from J, with 7 bases in between. CDR3 nucleotide sequence: TGTGCCACCAGCAGAGATTTAACCCAGCCCCAGCATTTT. Translated: CATSRDLTQPQHF. Complete variable domain (other parts from reference TRBV15 and TRBJ1-5): DAMVIQNPRYQVTQFGKPVTLSCSQTLNHNVMYWYQQKSSQAPKLLFHYYDKDFNNEADTPDNFQSRRPNTSFCFLDIRSPGLGDTAMYLCATSRDLTQPQHFGDGTRLSIL.